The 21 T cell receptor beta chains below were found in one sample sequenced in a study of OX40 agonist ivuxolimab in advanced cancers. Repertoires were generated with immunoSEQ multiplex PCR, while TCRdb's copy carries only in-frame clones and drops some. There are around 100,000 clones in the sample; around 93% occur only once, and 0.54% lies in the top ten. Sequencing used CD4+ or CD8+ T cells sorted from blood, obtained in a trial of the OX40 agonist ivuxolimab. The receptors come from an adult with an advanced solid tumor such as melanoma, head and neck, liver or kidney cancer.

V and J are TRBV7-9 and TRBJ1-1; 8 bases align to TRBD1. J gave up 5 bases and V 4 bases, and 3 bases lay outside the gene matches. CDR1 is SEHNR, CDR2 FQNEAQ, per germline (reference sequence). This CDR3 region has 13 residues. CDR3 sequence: CASSSQGGTEAFF. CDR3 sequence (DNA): TGTGCCAGCAGCTCACAGGGGGGGACTGAAGCTTTCTTT. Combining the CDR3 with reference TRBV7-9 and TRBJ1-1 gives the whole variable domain DTGVSQNPRHKITKRGQNVTFRCDPISEHNRLYWYRQTLGQGPEFLTYFQNEAQLEKSRLLSDRFSAERPKGSFSTLEIQRTEQGDSAMYLCASSSQGGTEAFFGQGTRLTVV.

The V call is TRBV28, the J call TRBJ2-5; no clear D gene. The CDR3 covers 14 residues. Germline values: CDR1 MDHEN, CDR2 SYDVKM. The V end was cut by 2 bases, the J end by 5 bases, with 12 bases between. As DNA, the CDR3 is TGTGCCAGCAGTTTAAGGTTCAGTACGGAGACCCAGTACTTC. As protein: CASSLRFSTETQYF.

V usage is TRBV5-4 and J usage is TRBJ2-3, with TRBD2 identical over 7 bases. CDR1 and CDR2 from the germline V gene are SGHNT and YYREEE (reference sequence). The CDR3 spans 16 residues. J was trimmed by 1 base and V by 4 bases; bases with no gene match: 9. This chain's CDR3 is CASSLGGSRGTDTQYF. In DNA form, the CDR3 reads TGTGCCAGCAGCCTGGGAGGGTCGAGAGGCACAGATACGCAGTATTTT.

For the CDR3, the DNA is TGTGCCAGTAGTATATTTCTCGAGGGCTACGAGCAGTACTTC. It specifies CASSIFLEGYEQYF. The V gene is TRBV19, the J gene TRBJ2-7; possibly TRBD2 for D (5 bases). With 2 bases removed from V and 3 bases from J, the gap between germline ends came to 11 bases. Germline-derived CDR1 and CDR2 are LNHDA and SQIVND (reference sequence). There are 14 residues in the CDR3.

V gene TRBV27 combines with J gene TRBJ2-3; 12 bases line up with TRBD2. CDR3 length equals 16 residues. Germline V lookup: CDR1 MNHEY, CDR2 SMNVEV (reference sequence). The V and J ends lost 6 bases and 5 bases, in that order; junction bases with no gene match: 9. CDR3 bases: TGTGCCAGCAGGCCATTCCTAGCGGGAGGGCTAGATACGCAGTATTTT. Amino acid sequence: CASRPFLAGGLDTQYF.

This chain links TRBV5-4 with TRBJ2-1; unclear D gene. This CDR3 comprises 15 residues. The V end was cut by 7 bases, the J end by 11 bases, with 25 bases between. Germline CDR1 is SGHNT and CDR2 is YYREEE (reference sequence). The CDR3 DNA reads TGTGCCAGCGCTTCCCCGGACCAAGGTTTCGAAAAGCAGTTCTTC. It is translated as CASASPDQGFEKQFF.

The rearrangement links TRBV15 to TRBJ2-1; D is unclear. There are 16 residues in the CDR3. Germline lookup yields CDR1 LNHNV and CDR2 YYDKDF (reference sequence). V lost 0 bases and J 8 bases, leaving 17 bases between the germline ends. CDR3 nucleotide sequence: TGTGCCACCAGCAGAGAGGGTATTAGACCAGAAGATGAGCAGTTCTTC. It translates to CATSREGIRPEDEQFF.

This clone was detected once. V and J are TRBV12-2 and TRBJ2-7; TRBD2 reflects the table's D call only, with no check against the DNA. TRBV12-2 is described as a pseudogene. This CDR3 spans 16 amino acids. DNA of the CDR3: TGTGCAAGTCGCTTATGCGGGGGGACTAGCCCCTACGAGCAGTACTTC. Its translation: CASRLCGGTSPYEQYF.

The CDR3 DNA sequence: TGTGCCTGGAGTGTGCCTAGCGGGCCTCCAGGGGCCCAGTACTTC. This encodes CAWSVPSGPPGAQYF. The chain has TRBV30 and TRBJ2-5; TRBD2 matches 8 bases. The CDR3 is 15 amino acids. Germline CDR1 and CDR2: GTSNPN and SVGIG (reference sequence). V gave up 0 bases and J gave up 9 bases; unmatched junction bases: 12.

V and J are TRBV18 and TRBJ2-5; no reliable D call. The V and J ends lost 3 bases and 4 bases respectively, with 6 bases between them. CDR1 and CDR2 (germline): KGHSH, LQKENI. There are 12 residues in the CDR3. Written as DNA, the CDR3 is TGTGCCAGCTCACCCAGGCCAGAGACCCAGTACTTC. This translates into CASSPRPETQYF.

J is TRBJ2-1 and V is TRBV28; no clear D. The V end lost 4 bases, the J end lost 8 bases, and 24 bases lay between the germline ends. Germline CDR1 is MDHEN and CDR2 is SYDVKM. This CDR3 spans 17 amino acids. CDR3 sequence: CASSSAETAGFDDEQFF. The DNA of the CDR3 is TGTGCCAGCAGTTCGGCGGAGACGGCAGGCTTTGACGATGAGCAGTTCTTC.

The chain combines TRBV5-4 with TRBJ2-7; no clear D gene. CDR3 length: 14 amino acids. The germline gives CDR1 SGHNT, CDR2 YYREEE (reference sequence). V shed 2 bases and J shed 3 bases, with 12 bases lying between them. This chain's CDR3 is CASSFGNRLYEQYF. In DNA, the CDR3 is TGTGCCAGCAGCTTTGGGAACCGCCTCTACGAGCAGTACTTC.

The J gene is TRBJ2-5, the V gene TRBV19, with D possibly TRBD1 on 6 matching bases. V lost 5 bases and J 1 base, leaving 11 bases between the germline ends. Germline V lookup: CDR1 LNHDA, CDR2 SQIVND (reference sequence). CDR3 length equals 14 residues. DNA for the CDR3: TGTGCCAGTAGTCCGAGGACAGCCCAAGAGACCCAGTACTTC. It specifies CASSPRTAQETQYF.

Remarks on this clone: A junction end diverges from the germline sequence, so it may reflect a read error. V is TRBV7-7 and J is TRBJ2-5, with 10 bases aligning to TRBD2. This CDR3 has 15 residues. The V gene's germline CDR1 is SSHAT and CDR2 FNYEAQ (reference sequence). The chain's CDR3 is CASSPAGGFQETQYF. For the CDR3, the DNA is TGTGCTAGCAGCCCAGCGGGAGGGTTCCAAGAGACCCAGTACTTC.

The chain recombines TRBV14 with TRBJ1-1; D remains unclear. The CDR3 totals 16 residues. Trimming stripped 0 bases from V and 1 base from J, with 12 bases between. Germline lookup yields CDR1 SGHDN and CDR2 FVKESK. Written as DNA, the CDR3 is TGTGCCAGCAGCCAAGAGCGAGGGAAGGGGAACACTGAAGCTTTCTTT. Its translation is CASSQERGKGNTEAFF.

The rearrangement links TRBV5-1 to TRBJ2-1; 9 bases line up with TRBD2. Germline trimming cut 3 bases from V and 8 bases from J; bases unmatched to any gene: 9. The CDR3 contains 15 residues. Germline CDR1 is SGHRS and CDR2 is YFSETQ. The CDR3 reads CASSSHGLATDEQFF. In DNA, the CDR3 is TGCGCCAGCAGCTCCCACGGACTAGCGACTGATGAGCAGTTCTTC.

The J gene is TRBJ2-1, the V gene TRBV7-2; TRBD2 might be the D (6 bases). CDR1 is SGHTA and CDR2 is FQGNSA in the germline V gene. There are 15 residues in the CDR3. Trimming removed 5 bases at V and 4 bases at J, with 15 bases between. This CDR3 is CASSPGWGRYNEQFF. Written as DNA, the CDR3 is TGTGCCAGCAGCCCAGGGTGGGGGAGGTACAATGAGCAGTTCTTC.

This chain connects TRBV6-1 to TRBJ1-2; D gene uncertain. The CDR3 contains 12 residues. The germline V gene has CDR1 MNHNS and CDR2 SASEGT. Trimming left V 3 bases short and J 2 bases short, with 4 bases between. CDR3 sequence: CASSDGNYGYTF. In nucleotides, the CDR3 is TGTGCCAGCAGTGATGGGAACTATGGCTACACCTTC.

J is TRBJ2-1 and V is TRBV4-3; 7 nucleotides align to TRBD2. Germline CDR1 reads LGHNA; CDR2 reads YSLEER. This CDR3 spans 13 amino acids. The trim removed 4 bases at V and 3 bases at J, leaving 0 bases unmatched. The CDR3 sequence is CASSRDYYNEQFF. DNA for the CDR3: TGCGCCAGCAGCCGGGACTACTACAATGAGCAGTTCTTC.

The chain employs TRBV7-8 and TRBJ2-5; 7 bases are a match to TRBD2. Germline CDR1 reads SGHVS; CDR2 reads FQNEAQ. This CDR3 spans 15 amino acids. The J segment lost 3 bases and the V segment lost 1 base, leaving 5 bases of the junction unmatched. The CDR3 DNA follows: TGTGCCAGCAGCTTAGTTGGCGGGAGTAAAGAGACCCAGTACTTC. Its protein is CASSLVGGSKETQYF.

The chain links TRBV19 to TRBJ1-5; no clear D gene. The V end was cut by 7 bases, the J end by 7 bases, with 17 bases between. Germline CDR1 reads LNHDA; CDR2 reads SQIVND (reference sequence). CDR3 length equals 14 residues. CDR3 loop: CASTNIRFSQPQHF. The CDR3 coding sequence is TGTGCCAGTACCAATATCAGGTTTAGCCAGCCCCAGCATTTT.